This entry describes one T cell receptor beta chain. Its matching antigen is unknown. The data were obtained in a study of T cell clonotyping in hematopoietic cell transplantation. The study, taken as a whole, reports: After transplant, recipient diversity fell while pathologically expanded clonotypes grew through day 180.

Time point described: recipient sample about 28 days before transplant, after cytoreduction. V lost 6 bases, J lost 3 bases, and 12 bases lay in between. This CDR3 contains 13 residues. Germline values: CDR1 MNHNY, CDR2 SVGAGI (reference sequence). Method: immunoSEQ multiplex PCR; TCRdb's copy keeps in-frame clones and lacks some. The table lists tens of thousands of clones, 85% to 90% of them singletons, with just under 6% in the top ten. This TCR was recovered from a man aged 55-75 years with biphenotypic leukemia. Some clones in this sample may be carry-over from other donors' samples. The chain joins TRBV6-6 to TRBJ2-7, with D possibly being TRBD1 (6 bases). Sequenced material: peripheral blood mononuclear cells, taken before stem cell transplant. This CDR3 is CASSYGQYYEQYF. CDR3 nucleotides: TGTGCCAGCAGCTACGGACAGTACTACGAGCAGTACTTC.